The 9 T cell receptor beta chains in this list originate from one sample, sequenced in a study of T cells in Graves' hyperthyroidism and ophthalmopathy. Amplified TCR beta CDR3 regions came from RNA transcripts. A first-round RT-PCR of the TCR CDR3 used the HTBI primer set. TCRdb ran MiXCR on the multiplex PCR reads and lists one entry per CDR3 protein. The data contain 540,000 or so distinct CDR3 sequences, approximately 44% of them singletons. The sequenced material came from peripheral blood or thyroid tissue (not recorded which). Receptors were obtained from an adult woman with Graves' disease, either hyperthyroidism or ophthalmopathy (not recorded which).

CDR3 DNA: TGTGCCAGCTCACCAGACAGGTACACTGAAGCTTTCTTT. Protein product: CASSPDRYTEAFF. The gene calls are TRBV18 and TRBJ1-1; perhaps TRBD1 as D (6 bases). The CDR3 consists of 13 residues. Germline CDR1 is KGHSH and CDR2 is LQKENI. With 2 bases removed from V and 3 bases from J, the gap between germline ends came to 7 bases. Based on the CDR3 plus reference TRBV18 and TRBJ1-1, the full variable domain is NAGVMQNPRHLVRRRGQEARLRCSPMKGHSHVYWYRQLPEEGLKFMVYLQKENIIDESGMPKERFSAEFPKEGPSILRIQQVVRGDSAAYFCASSPDRYTEAFFGQGTRLTVV.

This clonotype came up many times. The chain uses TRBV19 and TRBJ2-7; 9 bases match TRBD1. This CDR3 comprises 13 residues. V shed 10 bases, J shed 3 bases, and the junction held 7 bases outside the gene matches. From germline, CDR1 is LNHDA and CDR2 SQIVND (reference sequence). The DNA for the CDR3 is TGTGCCACTGCTCAGGACAGGGGCTACGAGCAGTACTTC. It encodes CATAQDRGYEQYF.

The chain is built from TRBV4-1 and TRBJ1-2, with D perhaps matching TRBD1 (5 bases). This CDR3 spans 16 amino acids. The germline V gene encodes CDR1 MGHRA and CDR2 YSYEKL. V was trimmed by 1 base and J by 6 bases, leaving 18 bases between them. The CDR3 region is CASSQGDTRDLDGYTF. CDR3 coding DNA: TGCGCCAGCAGCCAAGGGGATACCAGGGATCTTGATGGCTACACCTTC.

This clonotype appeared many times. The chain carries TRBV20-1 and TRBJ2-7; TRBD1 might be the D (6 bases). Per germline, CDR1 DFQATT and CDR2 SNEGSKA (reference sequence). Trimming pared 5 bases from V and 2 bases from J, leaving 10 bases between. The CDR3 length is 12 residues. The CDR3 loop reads CSAASGAYEQYF. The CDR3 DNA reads TGCAGTGCTGCATCAGGGGCCTACGAGCAGTACTTC.

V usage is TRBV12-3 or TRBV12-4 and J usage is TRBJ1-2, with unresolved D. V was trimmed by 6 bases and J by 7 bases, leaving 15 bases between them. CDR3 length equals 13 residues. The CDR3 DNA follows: TGTGCCAGCAGGAGGACTAGCGGGGTTGGCTACACCTTC. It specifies CASRRTSGVGYTF.

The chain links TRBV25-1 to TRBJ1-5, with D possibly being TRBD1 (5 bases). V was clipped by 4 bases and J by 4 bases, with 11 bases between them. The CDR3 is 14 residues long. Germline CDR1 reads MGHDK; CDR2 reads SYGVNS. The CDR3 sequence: CASSVNGGNQPQHF. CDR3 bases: TGTGCCAGCAGTGTAAATGGGGGTAATCAGCCCCAGCATTTT.

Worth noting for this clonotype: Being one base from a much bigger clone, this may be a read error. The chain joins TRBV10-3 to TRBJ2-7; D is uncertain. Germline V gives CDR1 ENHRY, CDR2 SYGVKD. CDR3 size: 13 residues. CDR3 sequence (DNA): TGTGCCACCAGTGTCCCCCTCGAGTACGAGCAGTACTTC. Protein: CATSVPLEYEQYF.

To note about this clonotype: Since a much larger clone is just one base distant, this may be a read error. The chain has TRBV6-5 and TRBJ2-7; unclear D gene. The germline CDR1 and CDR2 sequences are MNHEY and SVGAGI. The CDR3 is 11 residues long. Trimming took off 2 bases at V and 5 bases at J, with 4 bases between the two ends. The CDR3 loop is CASSYADEQYF. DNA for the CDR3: TGTGCCAGCAGTTACGCAGACGAGCAGTACTTC.

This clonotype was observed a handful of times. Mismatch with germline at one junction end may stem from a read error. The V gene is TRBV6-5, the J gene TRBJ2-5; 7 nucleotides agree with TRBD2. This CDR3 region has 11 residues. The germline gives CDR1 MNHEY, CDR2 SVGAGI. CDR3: CASSFGGTQCF. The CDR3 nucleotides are TGTGCCAGCAGTTTCGGGGGGACCCAGTGCTTC.